This T cell receptor beta chain was retrieved from a study of tumor and adjacent non-tumor tissue in lung cancer. The library came from three nested PCR rounds adapted from ARM-PCR protocols. Using its own MiXCR run on the multiplex PCR reads, TCRdb lists one record per CDR3 protein. The sample lists around 99,000 distinct CDR3 sequences, around 75% occurring once. General study findings and limits: Tumor tissue had significantly higher TCR diversity than normal lung.

This clonotype appeared a few times. As yet, its antigen is unknown. This could be a read error, since a much larger clone is one nucleotide away. Germline lookup yields CDR1 SQVTM and CDR2 ANQGSEA. V lost 3 bases, J lost 12 bases, and 18 bases lay in between. The CDR3 totals 13 residues. This sample's RNA came from whole unsorted tissue. The receptor was derived from a woman aged 55-75 years with non-small cell lung cancer. The sample consisted of lung tumor tissue. The chain employs TRBV29-1 and TRBJ2-1; D possibly corresponds to TRBD1 (6 bases). The CDR3 is CSVDRQVQDGQFF. The CDR3 DNA reads TGCAGCGTTGATAGACAGGTTCAGGATGGGCAGTTCTTC.